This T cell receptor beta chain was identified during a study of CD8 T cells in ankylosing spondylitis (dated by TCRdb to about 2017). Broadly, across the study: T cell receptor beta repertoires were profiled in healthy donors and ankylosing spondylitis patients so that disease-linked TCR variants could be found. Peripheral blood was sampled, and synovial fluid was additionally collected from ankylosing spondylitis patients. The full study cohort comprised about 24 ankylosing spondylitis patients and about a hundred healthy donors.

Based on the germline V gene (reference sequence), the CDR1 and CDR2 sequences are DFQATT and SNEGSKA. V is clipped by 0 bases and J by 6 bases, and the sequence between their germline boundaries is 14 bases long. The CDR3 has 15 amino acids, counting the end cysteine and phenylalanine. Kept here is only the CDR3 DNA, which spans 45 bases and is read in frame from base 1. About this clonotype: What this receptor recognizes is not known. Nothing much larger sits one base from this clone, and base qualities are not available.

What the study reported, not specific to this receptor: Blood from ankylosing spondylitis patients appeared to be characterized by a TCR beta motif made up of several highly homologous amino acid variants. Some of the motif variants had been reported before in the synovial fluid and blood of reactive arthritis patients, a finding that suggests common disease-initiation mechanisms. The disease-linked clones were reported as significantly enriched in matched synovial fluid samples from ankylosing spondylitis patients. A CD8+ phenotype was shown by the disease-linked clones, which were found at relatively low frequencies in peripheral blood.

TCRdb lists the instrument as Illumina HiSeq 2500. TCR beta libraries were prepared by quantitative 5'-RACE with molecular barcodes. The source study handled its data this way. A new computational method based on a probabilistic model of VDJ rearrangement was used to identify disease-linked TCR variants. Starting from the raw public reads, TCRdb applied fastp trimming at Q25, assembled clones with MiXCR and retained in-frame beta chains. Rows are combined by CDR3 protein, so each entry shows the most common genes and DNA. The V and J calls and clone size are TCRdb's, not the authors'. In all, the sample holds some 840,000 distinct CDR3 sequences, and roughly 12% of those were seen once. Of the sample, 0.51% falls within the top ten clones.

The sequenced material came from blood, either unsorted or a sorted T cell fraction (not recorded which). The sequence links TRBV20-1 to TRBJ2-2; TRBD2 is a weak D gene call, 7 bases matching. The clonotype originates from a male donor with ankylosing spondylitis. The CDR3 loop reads CSARDPGGPAGELFF. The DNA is TGCAGTGCTAGAGATCCGGGGGGCCCGGCCGGGGAGCTGTTTTTT.